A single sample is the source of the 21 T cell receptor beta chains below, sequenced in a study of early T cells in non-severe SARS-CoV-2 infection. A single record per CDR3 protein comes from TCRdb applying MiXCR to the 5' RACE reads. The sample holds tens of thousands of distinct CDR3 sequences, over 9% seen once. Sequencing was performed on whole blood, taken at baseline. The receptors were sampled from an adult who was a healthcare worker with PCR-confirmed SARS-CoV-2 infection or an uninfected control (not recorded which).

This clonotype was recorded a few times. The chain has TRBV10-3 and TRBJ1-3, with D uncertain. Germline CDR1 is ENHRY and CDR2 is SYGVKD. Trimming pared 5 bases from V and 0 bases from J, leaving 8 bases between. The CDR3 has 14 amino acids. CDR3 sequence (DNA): TGTGCCATCAGTACGGGCGGCTCTGGAAACACCATATATTTT. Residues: CAISTGGSGNTIYF.

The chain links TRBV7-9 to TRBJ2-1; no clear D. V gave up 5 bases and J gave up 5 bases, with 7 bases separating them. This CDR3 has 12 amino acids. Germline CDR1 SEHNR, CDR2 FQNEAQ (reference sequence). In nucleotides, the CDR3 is TGTGCCAGCAGCCGGACCCACAATGAGCAGTTCTTC. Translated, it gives CASSRTHNEQFF.

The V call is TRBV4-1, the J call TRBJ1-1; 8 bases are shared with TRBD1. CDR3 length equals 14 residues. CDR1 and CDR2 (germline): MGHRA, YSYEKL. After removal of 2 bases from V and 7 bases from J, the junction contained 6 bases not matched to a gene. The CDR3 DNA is TGCGCCAGCAGCCAAACACAGGGGGTTCTTGAAGCTTTCTTT. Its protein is CASSQTQGVLEAFF.

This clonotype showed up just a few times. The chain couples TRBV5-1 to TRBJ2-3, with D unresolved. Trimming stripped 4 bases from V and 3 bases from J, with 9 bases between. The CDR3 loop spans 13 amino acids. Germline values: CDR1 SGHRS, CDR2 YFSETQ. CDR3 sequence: CASSPRVTDTQYF. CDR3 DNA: TGCGCCAGCAGCCCAAGAGTAACAGATACGCAGTATTTT.

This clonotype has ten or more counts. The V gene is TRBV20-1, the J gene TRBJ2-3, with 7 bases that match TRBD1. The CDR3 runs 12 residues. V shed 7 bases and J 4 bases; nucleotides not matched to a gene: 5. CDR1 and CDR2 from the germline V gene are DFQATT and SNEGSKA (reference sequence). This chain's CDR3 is CSVTGVSDTQYF. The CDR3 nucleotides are TGCAGTGTTACAGGGGTGTCAGATACGCAGTATTTT.

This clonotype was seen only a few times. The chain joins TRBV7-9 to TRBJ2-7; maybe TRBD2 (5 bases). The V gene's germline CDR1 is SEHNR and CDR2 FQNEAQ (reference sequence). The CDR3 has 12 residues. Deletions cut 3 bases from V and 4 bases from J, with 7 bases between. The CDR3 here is CASSFTRYEQYF. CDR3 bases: TGTGCCAGCAGCTTTACTAGATACGAGCAGTACTTC. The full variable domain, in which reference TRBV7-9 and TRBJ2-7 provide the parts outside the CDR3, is DTGVSQNPRHKITKRGQNVTFRCDPISEHNRLYWYRQTLGQGPEFLTYFQNEAQLEKSRLLSDRFSAERPKGSFSTLEIQRTEQGDSAMYLCASSFTRYEQYFGPGTRLTVT.

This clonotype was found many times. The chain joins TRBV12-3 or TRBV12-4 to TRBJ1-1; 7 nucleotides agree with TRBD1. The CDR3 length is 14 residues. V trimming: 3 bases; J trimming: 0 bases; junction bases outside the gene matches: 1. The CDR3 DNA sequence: TGTGCCAGCAGTTTTGGGACAGTGAACACTGAAGCTTTCTTT. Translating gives CASSFGTVNTEAFF.

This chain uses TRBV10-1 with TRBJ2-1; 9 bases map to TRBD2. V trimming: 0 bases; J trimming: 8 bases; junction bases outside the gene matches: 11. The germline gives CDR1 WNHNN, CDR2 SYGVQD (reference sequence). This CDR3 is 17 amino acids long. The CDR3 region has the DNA TGCGCCAGCAGTGAGTCGCGCGGGGGGGCGTTGTCGGATGAGCAGTTCTTC. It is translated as CASSESRGGALSDEQFF.

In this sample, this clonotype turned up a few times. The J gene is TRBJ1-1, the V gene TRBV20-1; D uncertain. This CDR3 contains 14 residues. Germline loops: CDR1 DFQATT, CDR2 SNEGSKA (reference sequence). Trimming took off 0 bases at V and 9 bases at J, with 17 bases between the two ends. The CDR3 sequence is CSARDHRGTIQAFF. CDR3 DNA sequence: TGCAGTGCTAGAGATCACCGAGGAACCATTCAAGCTTTCTTT.

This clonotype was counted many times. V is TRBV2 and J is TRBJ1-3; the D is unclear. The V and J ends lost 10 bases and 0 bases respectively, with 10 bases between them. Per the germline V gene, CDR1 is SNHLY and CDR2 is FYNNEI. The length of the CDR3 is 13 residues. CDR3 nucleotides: TGTGCCACCGCCGAGGACTCTGGAAACACCATATATTTT. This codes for CATAEDSGNTIYF.

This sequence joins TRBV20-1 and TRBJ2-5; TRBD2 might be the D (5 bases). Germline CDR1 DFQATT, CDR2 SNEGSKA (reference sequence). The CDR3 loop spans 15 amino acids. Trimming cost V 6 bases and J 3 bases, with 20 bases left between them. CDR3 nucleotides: TGCAGTGCCCTTCTACGCGGCGGGTTTGAAGAGACCCAGTACTTC. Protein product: CSALLRGGFEETQYF.

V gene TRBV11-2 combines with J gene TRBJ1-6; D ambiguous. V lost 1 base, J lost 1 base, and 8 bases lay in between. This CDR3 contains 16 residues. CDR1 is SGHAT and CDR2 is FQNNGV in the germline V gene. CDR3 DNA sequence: TGTGCCAGCAGCTTAGCCTCCAGGTCCTATAATTCACCCCTCCACTTT. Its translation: CASSLASRSYNSPLHF.

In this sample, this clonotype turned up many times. The CDR3 coding sequence is TGTGCCAGCAGCCCGGGACTAGCGGTGGACAGGGATACGCAGTATTTT. Protein product: CASSPGLAVDRDTQYF. This rearrangement joins TRBV12-3 or TRBV12-4 to TRBJ2-3; 11 bases line up with TRBD2. Unmatched junction bases numbered 11, after V lost 6 bases and J lost 6 bases. This CDR3 contains 16 residues.

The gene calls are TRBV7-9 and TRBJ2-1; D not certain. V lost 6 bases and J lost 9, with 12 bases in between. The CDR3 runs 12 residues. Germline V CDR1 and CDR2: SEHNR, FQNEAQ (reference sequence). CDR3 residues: CASSHNVFEQFF. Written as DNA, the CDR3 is TGTGCCAGCAGTCACAACGTTTTTGAGCAGTTCTTC.

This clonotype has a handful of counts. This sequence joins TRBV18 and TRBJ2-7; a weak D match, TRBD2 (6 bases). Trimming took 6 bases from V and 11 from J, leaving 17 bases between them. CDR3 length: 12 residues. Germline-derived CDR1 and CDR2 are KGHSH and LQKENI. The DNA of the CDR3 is TGTGCCAGCTCCGCCCTGGGGGGTCTAAAGTACTTC. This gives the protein CASSALGGLKYF.

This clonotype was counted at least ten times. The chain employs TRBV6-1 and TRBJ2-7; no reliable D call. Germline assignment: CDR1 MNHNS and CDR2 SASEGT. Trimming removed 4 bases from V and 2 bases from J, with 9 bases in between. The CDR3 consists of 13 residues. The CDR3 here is CASSVSYTYEQYF. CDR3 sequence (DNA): TGTGCCAGCAGTGTGAGTTATACCTACGAGCAGTACTTC.

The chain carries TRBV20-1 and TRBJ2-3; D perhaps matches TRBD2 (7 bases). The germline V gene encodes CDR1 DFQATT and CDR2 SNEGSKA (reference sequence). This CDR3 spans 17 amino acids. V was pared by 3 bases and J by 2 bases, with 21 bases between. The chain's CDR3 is CSARWVGGGRFTDTQYF. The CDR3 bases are TGCAGTGCTAGGTGGGTCGGCGGGGGCCGATTCACAGATACGCAGTATTTT.

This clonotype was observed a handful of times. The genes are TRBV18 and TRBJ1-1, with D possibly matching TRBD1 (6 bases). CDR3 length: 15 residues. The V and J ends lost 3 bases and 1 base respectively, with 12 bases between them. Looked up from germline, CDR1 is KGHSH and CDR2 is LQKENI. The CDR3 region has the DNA TGTGCCAGCTCACCCCTGGACAGCTCGAACACTGAAGCTTTCTTT. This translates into CASSPLDSSNTEAFF.

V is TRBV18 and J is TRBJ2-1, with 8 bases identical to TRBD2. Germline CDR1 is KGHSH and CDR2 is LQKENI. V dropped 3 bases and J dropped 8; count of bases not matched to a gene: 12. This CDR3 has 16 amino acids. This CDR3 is CASSPPGLDGTDEQFF. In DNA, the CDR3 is TGTGCCAGCTCACCGCCGGGACTAGACGGTACAGATGAGCAGTTCTTC.

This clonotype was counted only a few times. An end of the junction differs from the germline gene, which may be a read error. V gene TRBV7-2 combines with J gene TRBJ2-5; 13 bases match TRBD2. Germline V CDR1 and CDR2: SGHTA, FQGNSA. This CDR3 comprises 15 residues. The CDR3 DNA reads TGTGCCAGCAGCTTAGGACTAGCGGGGGGACTAAATAGAGACTTC. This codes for CASSLGLAGGLNRDF.

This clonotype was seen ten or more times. Here the CDR3 DNA reads TGTGCCAGCTCCACCATTCGGGGGGACAGACAAGAGACCCAGTACTTC. Its protein is CASSTIRGDRQETQYF. The V gene is TRBV12-3 or TRBV12-4, the J gene TRBJ2-5, with D perhaps assigned TRBD1 or TRBD2 (7 bases each). The V end lost 8 bases, the J end lost 2 bases, and 21 bases lay between the germline ends. The CDR3 loop spans 16 amino acids.